One and the same sample provided the 7 T cell receptor beta chains below, sequenced in a study of patients and donors after allogeneic stem cell transplantation. TCRdb itself ran the RT-PCR reads through MiXCR, one entry per CDR3 protein. In the table there are about 400,000 distinct CDR3 sequences, roughly 17% of which are singletons. Sequenced input: blood, either unsorted or a sorted T cell fraction (not recorded which). The receptor set was obtained from a human donor who was either an allogeneic HSCT recipient or a stem cell or donor lymphocyte infusion donor (not recorded which). It is not recorded whose cells these are; they may come from a transplant donor.

This clonotype was observed a handful of times. This rearrangement joins TRBV11-3 to TRBJ2-3; no clear D. Germline V gene lookup returns CDR1 SGHNT and CDR2 YENEEA. This CDR3 is 16 amino acids long. V lost 1 base to trimming and J lost 2 bases, with 13 bases between them. The CDR3 sequence is CASSLGADPPTDTQYF. CDR3 in DNA: TGTGCCAGCAGCTTAGGCGCGGATCCGCCCACAGATACGCAGTATTTT.

This clonotype has just a few counts. The CDR3 DNA reads as TGTGCCAGCAGCGTTTTAAGAATTAGAAACTACAATGAGCAGTTCTTC. Protein: CASSVLRIRNYNEQFF. The chain combines TRBV9 with TRBJ2-1, with no clear D. Trimming shortened V by 2 bases and J by 3 bases, and 15 bases separated the two germline ends. From germline, CDR1 is SGDLS and CDR2 YYNGEE. This CDR3 has 16 amino acids.

This clonotype has a handful of counts. The chain joins TRBV9 to TRBJ2-1; D is unresolved. CDR3 length: 14 amino acids. Trimming took 0 bases from V and 9 from J, leaving 13 bases between them. CDR1 SGDLS and CDR2 YYNGEE come from the germline V gene. The CDR3 here is CASSVEQKGGEQFF. The CDR3 DNA reads as TGTGCCAGCAGCGTAGAACAGAAAGGTGGTGAGCAGTTCTTC.

This clonotype was observed a few times. The genes are TRBV2 and TRBJ2-5; D call uncertain. Between the trimmed V and J ends, which lost 5 bases and 6 bases, there was a span of 10 bases. CDR3 length: 12 residues. The germline V gene has CDR1 SNHLY and CDR2 FYNNEI. CDR3 nucleotides: TGTGCCAGCAGTCTGGGTATGAAGACCCAGTACTTC. This gives the protein CASSLGMKTQYF.

V gene TRBV27 combines with J gene TRBJ1-5, with 9 bases matching TRBD1. The CDR3 is 17 residues long. The V segment lost 5 bases and the J segment 7 bases; nucleotides outside the gene matches: 15. The germline V gene encodes CDR1 MNHEY and CDR2 SMNVEV (reference sequence). CDR3 bases: TGTGCCAGCAGTCAACCCCCAGGACAGGGGAGAGGGCAGCCCCAGCATTTT. Its translation is CASSQPPGQGRGQPQHF.

This clonotype was observed a few times. V and J are TRBV11-3 and TRBJ2-3; the D is unclear. This CDR3 contains 15 residues. CDR1 and CDR2 from the germline V gene are SGHNT and YENEEA. V dropped 2 bases and J dropped 1 base, with 10 bases sitting between them. CDR3 in DNA: TGTGCCAGCAGCTTATCCTGGAAAGGCACAGATACGCAGTATTTT. This codes for CASSLSWKGTDTQYF.

This sequence joins TRBV4-1 and TRBJ2-1; 14 bases fit TRBD2. The CDR3 has 18 amino acids. V shed 6 bases and J 3 bases; nucleotides not matched to a gene: 10. The germline CDR1 and CDR2 sequences are MGHRA and YSYEKL. CDR3: CASRSTSGRARGYNEQFF. Written as DNA, the CDR3 is TGCGCCAGCAGGTCGACTAGCGGGAGGGCCAGGGGCTACAATGAGCAGTTCTTC.